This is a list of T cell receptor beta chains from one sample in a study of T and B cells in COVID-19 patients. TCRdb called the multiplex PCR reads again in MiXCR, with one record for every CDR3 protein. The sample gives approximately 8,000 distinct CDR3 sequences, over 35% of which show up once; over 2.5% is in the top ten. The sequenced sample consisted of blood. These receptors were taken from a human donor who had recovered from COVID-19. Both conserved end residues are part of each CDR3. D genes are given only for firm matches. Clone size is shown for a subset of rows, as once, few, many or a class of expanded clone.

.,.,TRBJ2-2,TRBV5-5,CASRLGQNTGELFF,TGTGCCAGCAGACTGGGGCAGAACACCGGGGAGCTGTTTTTT
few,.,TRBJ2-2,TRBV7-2,CASSTGQPTGELFF,TGTGCCAGCAGCACCGGACAGCCCACCGGGGAGCTGTTTTTT
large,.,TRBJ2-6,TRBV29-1,CSVESGTAGANVLTF,TGCAGCGTTGAATCAGGGACCGCTGGGGCCAACGTCCTGACTTTC
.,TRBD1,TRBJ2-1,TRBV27,CASSLLGGGAVHNEQFF,TGTGCCAGCAGTTTATTAGGGGGCGGAGCGGTCCACAATGAGCAGTTCTTC
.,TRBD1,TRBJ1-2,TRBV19,CASSTGGIYGYTF,TGTGCCAGTAGTACAGGGGGCATCTATGGCTACACCTTC
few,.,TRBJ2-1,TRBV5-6,CASSLWEDNEQFF,TGTGCCAGCAGCTTATGGGAGGACAATGAGCAGTTCTTC
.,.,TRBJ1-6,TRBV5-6,CASSPVQDNSPLHF,TGTGCCAGCAGCCCCGTCCAGGATAATTCACCCCTCCACTTT
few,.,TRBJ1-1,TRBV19,CATRLNTEAFF,TGTGCCACAAGACTGAACACTGAAGCTTTCTTT
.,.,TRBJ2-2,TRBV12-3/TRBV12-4,CAILSFGDTGELFF,TGTGCTATATTAAGTTTTGGGGATACCGGGGAGCTGTTTTTT
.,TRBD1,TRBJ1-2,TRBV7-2,CASSQDRAGGYTF,TGTGCCAGCAGCCAGGACAGGGCCGGTGGCTACACCTTC
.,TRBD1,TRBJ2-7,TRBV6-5,CASSDQTGTGAEQYF,TGTGCCAGCAGTGACCAAACCGGGACAGGCGCCGAGCAGTACTTC
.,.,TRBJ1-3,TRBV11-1,CASSLVGSSGNTIYF,TGTGCCAGCAGCTTAGTGGGATCCTCTGGAAACACCATATATTTT
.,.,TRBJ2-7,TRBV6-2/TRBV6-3,CASSGDSAYEQYF,TGTGCCAGCAGCGGGGACTCCGCCTACGAGCAGTACTTC
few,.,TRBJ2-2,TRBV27,CASSSYVGRLTNTGELFF,TGTGCCAGCAGTTCCTACGTCGGGCGCCTCACGAACACCGGGGAGCTGTTTTTT
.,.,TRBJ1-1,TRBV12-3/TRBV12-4,CASTPRGVNTEAFF,TGTGCCAGCACCCCAAGGGGGGTGAACACTGAAGCTTTCTTT
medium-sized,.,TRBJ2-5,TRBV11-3,CASSYGRGGETQYF,TGTGCCAGCAGCTACGGCAGGGGTGGGGAGACCCAGTACTTC
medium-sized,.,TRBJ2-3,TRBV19,CASKPDPTTDTQYF,TGTGCCAGTAAACCGGATCCTACCACAGATACGCAGTATTTT
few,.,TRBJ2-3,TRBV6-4,CASSDSAGSTDTQYF,TGTGCCAGCAGTGACTCAGCGGGTAGCACAGATACGCAGTATTTT
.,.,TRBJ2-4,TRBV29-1,CSVEASAGANDIQYF,TGCAGCGTTGAAGCGTCTGCGGGGGCTAACGACATTCAGTACTTC
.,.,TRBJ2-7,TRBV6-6,CASSYSLGHPNKAYKQYF,TGTGCCAGCAGTTACTCGTTAGGCCACCCGAACAAAGCCTACAAGCAGTACTTC
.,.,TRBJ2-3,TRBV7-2,CASSLVSSGTDTQYF,TGTGCCAGCAGCTTAGTTAGCTCTGGCACAGATACGCAGTATTTT
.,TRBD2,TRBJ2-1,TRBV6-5,CASSYSGGANEQFF,TGTGCCAGCAGTTACAGCGGGGGGGCAAATGAGCAGTTCTTC
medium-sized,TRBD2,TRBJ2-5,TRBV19,CASSIVSGGVFQETQYF,TGTGCCAGTAGTATAGTTAGCGGGGGGGTCTTCCAAGAGACCCAGTACTTC
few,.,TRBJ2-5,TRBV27,CASSSADQETQYF,TGTGCCAGCAGTTCCGCTGACCAAGAGACCCAGTACTTC
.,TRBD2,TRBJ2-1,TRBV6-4,CASSVGTSGDNEQFF,TGTGCCAGCAGTGTAGGGACTAGCGGCGACAATGAGCAGTTCTTC
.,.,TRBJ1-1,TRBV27,CASSSNRLGNTEAFF,TGTGCCAGCAGTTCCAATCGGTTGGGGAACACTGAAGCTTTCTTT
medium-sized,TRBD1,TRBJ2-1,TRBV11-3,CASSFRGNEQFF,TGTGCCAGCAGCTTCAGGGGGAATGAGCAGTTCTTC
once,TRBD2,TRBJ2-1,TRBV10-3,CASSRTSGGHNKQFF,TGTGCCAGCAGCCGGACTAGCGGGGGACACAATAAGCAGTTCTTC
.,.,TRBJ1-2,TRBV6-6,CASSLLHLGDYGYTF,TGTGCCAGCAGTCTCTTACACCTCGGGGACTATGGCTACACCTTC
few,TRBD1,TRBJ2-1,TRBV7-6,CASSFPAPGTGKLRGQGVIEQFF,TGTGCCAGCAGCTTCCCCGCGCCCGGGACGGGTAAACTACGCGGACAGGGGGTTATTGAGCAGTTCTTC
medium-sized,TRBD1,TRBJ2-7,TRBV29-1,CSVGQGASYEQYF,TGCAGCGTTGGACAGGGGGCTTCCTACGAGCAGTACTTC
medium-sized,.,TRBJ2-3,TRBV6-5,CASSYGGSADTQYF,TGTGCCAGCAGTTACGGAGGTTCCGCAGATACGCAGTATTTT
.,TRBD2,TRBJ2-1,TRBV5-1,CASVPTAGGGYNEQFF,TGCGCCAGCGTTCCTACCGCGGGGGGCGGCTACAATGAGCAGTTCTTC
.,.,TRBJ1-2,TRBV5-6,CASSLVGGSGGYTF,TGTGCCAGCAGCTTGGTAGGAGGGTCAGGCGGCTACACCTTC
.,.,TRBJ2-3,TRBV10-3,CAGSPGGRGTDTQYF,TGTGCCGGCAGTCCAGGGGGGAGAGGCACAGATACGCAGTATTTT
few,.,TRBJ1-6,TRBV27,CASSLSPGARGSPLHF,TGTGCCAGCAGTTTATCGCCCGGGGCACGAGGTTCACCCCTCCACTTT
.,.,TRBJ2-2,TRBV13,CASKEQGGGELFF,TGTGCCAGCAAGGAACAGGGAGGCGGGGAGCTGTTTTTT
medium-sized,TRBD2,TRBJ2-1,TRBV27,CASSSSGGSYNEQFF,TGTGCCAGCAGTTCAAGCGGGGGGTCCTACAATGAGCAGTTCTTC
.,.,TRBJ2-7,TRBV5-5,CASSLVGSTYEQYF,TGTGCCAGCAGCTTGGTAGGCTCAACCTACGAGCAGTACTTC
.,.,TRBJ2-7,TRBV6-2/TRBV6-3,CASRSRLRADSYEQYF,TGTGCCAGCAGGTCTCGGCTCCGGGCCGACTCCTACGAGCAGTACTTC
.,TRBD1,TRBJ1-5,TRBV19,CASSAGTGGYQPQHF,TGTGCCAGTAGTGCCGGGACAGGGGGCTATCAGCCCCAGCATTTT
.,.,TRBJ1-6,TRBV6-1,CASSEGSQWSPLHF,TGTGCCAGCAGTGAAGGGTCACAGTGGTCACCCCTCCACTTT
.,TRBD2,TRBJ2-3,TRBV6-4,CASSELAGGSDTQYF,TGTGCCAGCAGTGAACTAGCGGGGGGGTCAGATACGCAGTATTTT
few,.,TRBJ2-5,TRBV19,CASSISAWDSGIETQYF,TGTGCCAGTAGTATTTCGGCCTGGGACTCCGGAATCGAGACCCAGTACTTC
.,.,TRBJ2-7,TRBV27,CASSLLGGPYEQYF,TGTGCCAGCAGTTTATTAGGCGGTCCCTACGAGCAGTACTTC
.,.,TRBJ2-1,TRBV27,CASSETVVHNEQFF,TGTGCCAGCTCGGAGACAGTAGTACACAATGAGCAGTTCTTC
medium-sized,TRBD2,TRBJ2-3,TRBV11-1,CASSDRTSGYTDTQYF,TGTGCCAGCAGCGACCGGACTAGCGGATACACAGATACGCAGTATTTT
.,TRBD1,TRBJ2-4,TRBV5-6,CASSVTDRVAKNIQYF,TGTGCCAGCAGCGTGACTGACAGGGTTGCCAAAAACATTCAGTACTTC
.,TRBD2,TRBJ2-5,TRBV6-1,CASSDYGGGQETQYF,TGTGCCAGCAGCGACTATGGCGGGGGCCAAGAGACCCAGTACTTC
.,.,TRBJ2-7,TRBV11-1,CASSPGAYEQYF,TGTGCCAGCAGCCCCGGGGCCTACGAGCAGTACTTC
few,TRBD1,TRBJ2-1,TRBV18,CASSNDRGQFF,TGTGCCAGCTCAAACGACAGGGGGCAGTTCTTC
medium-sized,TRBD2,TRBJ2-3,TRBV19,CASSTPSGGANTQYF,TGTGCCAGTAGTACCCCATCGGGGGGTGCAAATACGCAGTATTTT
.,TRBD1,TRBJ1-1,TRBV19,CASSDRAAEAFF,TGTGCCAGTAGTGACAGGGCCGCTGAAGCTTTCTTT
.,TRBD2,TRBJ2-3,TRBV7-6,CASSFIRGSGGSADTQYF,TGTGCCAGCAGCTTCATCCGGGGTAGCGGGGGGTCGGCAGATACGCAGTATTTT
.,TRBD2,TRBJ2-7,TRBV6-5,CASSSPIAGAYEQYF,TGTGCCAGCAGTTCCCCCATAGCGGGAGCCTACGAGCAGTACTTC
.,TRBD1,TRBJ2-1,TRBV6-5,CASSLRTGGYNEQFF,TGTGCCAGCAGTCTAAGGACAGGGGGTTACAATGAGCAGTTCTTC
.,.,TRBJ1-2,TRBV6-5,CASSYVARYYGYTF,TGTGCCAGCAGTTACGTGGCGCGGTACTATGGCTACACCTTC